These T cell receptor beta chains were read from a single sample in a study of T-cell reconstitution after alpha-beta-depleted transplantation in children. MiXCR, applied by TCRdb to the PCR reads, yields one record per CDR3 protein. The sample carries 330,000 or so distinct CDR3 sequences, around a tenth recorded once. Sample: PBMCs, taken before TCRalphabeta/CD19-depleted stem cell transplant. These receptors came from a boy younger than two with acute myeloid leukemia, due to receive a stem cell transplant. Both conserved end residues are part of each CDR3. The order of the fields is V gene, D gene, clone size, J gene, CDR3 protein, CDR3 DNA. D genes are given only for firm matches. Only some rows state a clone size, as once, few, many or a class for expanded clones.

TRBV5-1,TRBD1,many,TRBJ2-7,CASSFQGAYEQYF,TGCGCCAGCAGCTTCCAGGGGGCCTACGAGCAGTACTTC
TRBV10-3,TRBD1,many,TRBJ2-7,CAIRGQVAYEQYF,TGTGCCATCAGAGGACAGGTAGCCTACGAGCAGTACTTC
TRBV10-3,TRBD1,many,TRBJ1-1,CAISSGTGPPEAFF,TGTGCCATCAGCTCCGGGACAGGGCCGCCCGAAGCTTTCTTT
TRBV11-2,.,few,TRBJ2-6,CASSLRFPRVSGANVLTF,TGTGCCAGCAGCTTACGATTTCCCAGGGTCTCTGGGGCCAACGTCCTGACTTTC
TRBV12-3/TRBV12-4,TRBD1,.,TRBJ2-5,CASSPPGDRVIETQYF,TGTGCCAGCAGTCCACCAGGGGACAGGGTGATCGAGACCCAGTACTTC
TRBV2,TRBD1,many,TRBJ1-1,CASSEWDRGFLNTEAFF,TGTGCCAGCAGTGAATGGGACAGGGGCTTCTTGAACACTGAAGCTTTCTTT
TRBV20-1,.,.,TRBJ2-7,CSASHREPYEQYF,TGCAGTGCTAGCCACAGGGAACCCTACGAGCAGTACTTC
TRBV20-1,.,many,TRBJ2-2,CSAKQTNTGELFF,TGCAGTGCGAAGCAGACGAACACCGGGGAGCTGTTTTTT
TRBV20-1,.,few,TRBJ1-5,CSARTDLSNQPQHF,TGCAGTGCTAGGACAGACCTTAGCAATCAGCCCCAGCATTTT
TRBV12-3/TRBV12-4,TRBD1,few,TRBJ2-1,CASNQGGWGEQFF,TGTGCCAGCAACCAAGGGGGCTGGGGTGAGCAGTTCTTC
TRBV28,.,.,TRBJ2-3,CASSAPPTDTQYF,TGTGCCAGCAGTGCGCCCCCCACAGATACGCAGTATTTT
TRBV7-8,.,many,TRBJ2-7,CASSLDTTYEQYF,TGTGCCAGCAGCTTAGACACAACCTACGAGCAGTACTTC
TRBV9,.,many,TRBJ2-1,CASSVAGDNEQFF,TGTGCCAGCAGCGTAGCGGGAGACAATGAGCAGTTCTTC